These T cell receptor beta chains were read from a single sample in a study of blood T cell repertoires in COVID-19. Assay: immunoSEQ multiplex PCR; the TCRdb copy retains only in-frame clones and omits some. This repertoire shows 150,000 to 200,000 clones, approximately 95% found once; its top ten account for roughly 2%. Sample: peripheral blood. Every receptor here comes from a woman aged 55-70 years with COVID-19, enrolled during active disease. The CDR3 runs from the conserved cysteine through the conserved F or W. D genes are given only for firm matches. Clone size, where shown, is once, few, many, or a class for clones that have expanded.

abundance | j_gene | v_gene | d_gene | CDR3nt | CDR3aa
NA | TRBJ1-5 | TRBV5-3 | NA | TGTGCCAGAAGCTTGGCCCGACAGACCTTCAATAGCAATCAGCCCCAGCATTTT | CARSLARQTFNSNQPQHF
NA | TRBJ2-2 | TRBV14 | TRBD2 | TGTGCCAGCAGCTTTGGACTCCCTATCGGGAGGGCCGGGGAGCTGTTTTTT | CASSFGLPIGRAGELFF
NA | TRBJ1-1 | TRBV14 | NA | TGTGCCAGCAGCCTACGCCGTGGGGACAACCGTTATCTGAACACTGAAGCTTTCTTT | CASSLRRGDNRYLNTEAFF
NA | TRBJ1-5 | TRBV19 | TRBD1 | TGTGCCAGTAGTATTTACGGACAGGCCCTATATAGCAATCAGCCCCAGCATTTT | CASSIYGQALYSNQPQHF
NA | TRBJ1-1 | TRBV7-9 | TRBD1 | TGTGCCAGCAGCCCCACAGGACAGGGGGCTGAAGCTTTCTTT | CASSPTGQGAEAFF
NA | TRBJ1-4 | TRBV4-1 | TRBD1 | TGCGCCAGCAGCCAAGCCCAGCGGGACAGGGAACCTTTTAATGAAAAACTGTTTTTT | CASSQAQRDREPFNEKLFF
NA | TRBJ2-2 | TRBV27 | NA | TGTGCCAGCAGTGGACACAACACCGGGGAGCTGTTTTTT | CASSGHNTGELFF
few | TRBJ1-6 | TRBV7-2 | NA | TGTGCCAGCAGCGCCAGTAATTCACCCCTCCACTTT | CASSASNSPLHF
NA | TRBJ2-1 | TRBV4-1 | TRBD2 | TGCGCCAGCAGCCTCAGCGGGGGGGCCATAAATGAGCAGTTCTTC | CASSLSGGAINEQFF
NA | TRBJ2-1 | TRBV6-5 | TRBD2 | TGTGCCAGCAAAACTAGCGGGGGCAACAATGAGCAGTTCTTC | CASKTSGGNNEQFF
NA | TRBJ2-5 | TRBV6-1 | TRBD2 | TGTGCCAGCAGTGATCCCGGGGGGGAGGCAGAGACCCAGTACTTC | CASSDPGGEAETQYF
NA | TRBJ2-5 | TRBV9 | NA | TGTGCCAGCAGCGTAAGTAGTTTGGAGACCCAGTACTTC | CASSVSSLETQYF
NA | TRBJ1-1 | TRBV5-5 | NA | TGTGCCAGCAGCTTCAGGCAGGGATATGGGACTGAAGCTTTCTTT | CASSFRQGYGTEAFF
NA | TRBJ1-3 | TRBV9 | NA | TGTGCCAGCAGCGTAGCCCCTATCACAGTCGAGACAGCTTACAGCTCTGGAAACACCATATATTTT | CASSVAPITVETAYSSGNTIYF
NA | TRBJ1-1 | TRBV3-1/TRBV3-2 | NA | TGTGCCAGCAGCCCGGGAAATGAAGCTTTCTTT | CASSPGNEAFF
NA | TRBJ1-2 | TRBV7-3 | NA | TGTGCCAGCAGCCCGAGGACATATGGCTACACCTTC | CASSPRTYGYTF
NA | TRBJ2-4 | TRBV13 | NA | TGTGCCAGCAGCGCCCAGAAGAACATTCAGTACTTC | CASSAQKNIQYF
NA | TRBJ2-7 | TRBV27 | TRBD1 | TGTGCCAGCAGCCTCGGCGGGACAGGGGGCTACGAGCAGTACTTC | CASSLGGTGGYEQYF
NA | TRBJ2-7 | TRBV11-1 | NA | TGTGCCAGCAGCTTACGGGGTCCAGACTCCTACGAGCAGTACTTC | CASSLRGPDSYEQYF
few | TRBJ1-1 | TRBV19 | NA | TGTGCCAGTAGTGCTCGGAGAGGCACTGAAGCTTTCTTT | CASSARRGTEAFF
NA | TRBJ1-2 | TRBV4-2 | TRBD1 | TGTGCCAGCAGCCAGAAAACAGGGGGCTCCGTTGGCTACACCTTC | CASSQKTGGSVGYTF
NA | TRBJ1-5 | TRBV2 | NA | TGTGCCAGCAGTGAAATAGGGGCAGGGGTCCAAGGGCCCCAGCATTTT | CASSEIGAGVQGPQHF
NA | TRBJ2-1 | TRBV7-7 | NA | TGTGCCAGCAGCCCGAGCCCTAGCCAGGGAGGAGAGCAGTTCTTC | CASSPSPSQGGEQFF
NA | TRBJ1-2 | TRBV3-1/TRBV3-2 | TRBD1 | TGTGCCAGCAGGCGTACGACAGGGGCGAACTATGGCTACACCTTC | CASRRTTGANYGYTF
NA | TRBJ2-2 | TRBV13 | TRBD2 | TGTGCCAGCAGCTCCTTCCTAGCGGGGAACACCGGGGAGCTGTTTTTT | CASSSFLAGNTGELFF
NA | TRBJ1-2 | TRBV6-6 | TRBD1 | TGTGCCAGCAATACCGGGACAGGGCCTGGCTACACCTTC | CASNTGTGPGYTF
NA | TRBJ1-5 | TRBV7-2 | NA | TGTGCCAGCAGCTCGCGGTCCAATCAGCCCCAGCATTTT | CASSSRSNQPQHF
NA | TRBJ1-2 | TRBV28 | NA | TGTGCCAGCGTCCCGACAGAAGCCTATGGCTACACCTTC | CASVPTEAYGYTF
NA | TRBJ2-3 | TRBV2 | TRBD1 | TGTGCCAGCAGTAAGACAGGGGCTAGCACAGATACGCAGTATTTT | CASSKTGASTDTQYF
NA | TRBJ1-2 | TRBV2 | TRBD1 | TGTGCCAGCAGCCTCTTCCCCGGACAGGCCGGGGGCTACACCTTC | CASSLFPGQAGGYTF
NA | TRBJ1-2 | TRBV12-3/TRBV12-4 | NA | TGTGCCAGCAGTCCAGGGTTCGCCGGTGGCTACACCTTC | CASSPGFAGGYTF
once | TRBJ1-2 | TRBV7-2 | NA | TGTGCCAGCAGCTTAGGGGAGCGGGGCTACACCTTC | CASSLGERGYTF
NA | TRBJ1-4 | TRBV30 | NA | TGTGCCTGGAGTTTCAACCGCAGGGTTAGGGAAAAACTGTTTTTT | CAWSFNRRVREKLFF
once | TRBJ2-2 | TRBV9 | TRBD2 | TGTGCCAGCAGCGTACTAGCGGGGACGGGGGAGCTGTTTTTT | CASSVLAGTGELFF
NA | TRBJ1-6 | TRBV2 | TRBD1 | TGTGCCAGCAGACGACAGGGGGGAAATTCACCCCTCCACTTT | CASRRQGGNSPLHF
NA | TRBJ1-1 | TRBV29-1 | TRBD1 | TGCAGCGTGTCCGGACAGGGTGGCACTGAAGCTTTCTTT | CSVSGQGGTEAFF
NA | TRBJ2-2 | TRBV7-3 | TRBD1 | TGTGCCAGCAGCTTAATGGCCCGGAGACAGGGGGCGGCCGGGGAGCTGTTTTTT | CASSLMARRQGAAGELFF
NA | TRBJ1-2 | TRBV6-2/TRBV6-3 | TRBD1 | TGTGCCAGCAGTTGGGACAGGGAGGGGAGCTACACCTTC | CASSWDREGSYTF
NA | TRBJ1-5 | TRBV18 | NA | TGTGCCAGCTCAGGCGGACAAGTTCAGCCCCAGCATTTT | CASSGGQVQPQHF
NA | TRBJ1-3 | TRBV29-1 | NA | TGCAGCGTTAGGGGGAGCTCTGGAAACACCATATATTTT | CSVRGSSGNTIYF
NA | TRBJ1-2 | TRBV9 | NA | TGTGCCAGCAGCGTAGCCTGGGGCAGGGAAGTCGGCTACACCTTC | CASSVAWGREVGYTF
NA | TRBJ1-2 | TRBV25-1 | TRBD1 | TGTGCCAGCAGTGCGGGGACAGGCTATGGCTACACCTTC | CASSAGTGYGYTF
once | TRBJ2-2 | TRBV9 | NA | TGTGCCAGCAGCGTAAGCCGACAGAGTGAGAACACCGGGGAGCTGTTTTTT | CASSVSRQSENTGELFF
NA | TRBJ2-5 | TRBV5-4 | TRBD2 | TGTGCCAGCAGCTTTCTTAGCGGGGGGGCCTGGGAGACCCAGTACTTC | CASSFLSGGAWETQYF
NA | TRBJ2-5 | TRBV5-1 | NA | TGCGCCAGCGGCCAGGGACTCACTCAAGAGACCCAGTACTTC | CASGQGLTQETQYF
NA | TRBJ1-4 | TRBV19 | NA | TGTGCCAGTAGTGTCCCCAGGGCGGGGATGGATGAAAAACTGTTTTTT | CASSVPRAGMDEKLFF
NA | TRBJ1-2 | TRBV19 | TRBD1 | TGTGCCAGTAGTATCAAGGGACAGGGGACCAGTGGCTACACCTTC | CASSIKGQGTSGYTF
NA | TRBJ1-5 | TRBV19 | NA | TGTGCCAGTAGTGGACTTTTGGGGCAGCCCCAGCATTTT | CASSGLLGQPQHF
NA | TRBJ1-5 | TRBV5-6 | NA | TGTGCCAGCAGCTCAGGCGTAGGGGCCCAGCATTTT | CASSSGVGAQHF